This paragraph covers one T cell receptor beta chain sequence. Its antigen remains unidentified. This may arise from a read error, as a much more abundant clone is one base away. The library targeted TCRbeta and was prepared with unique molecular identifiers. TCRdb independently ran MiXCR on the PCR reads; one entry per CDR3 protein. Seen here are about 240,000 distinct CDR3 sequences, roughly 23% observed once, and the top ten hold 2.6%. Germline CDR1 reads SQVTM; CDR2 reads ANQGSEA. V lost 4 bases and J lost 6; bases outside the gene matches: 11. The CDR3 consists of 14 residues. This sample was included in a study of T-cell reconstitution after alpha-beta-depleted transplantation in children. Findings and limits, study-wide: Surviving recipient T cells and intrathymic progenitors accounted for some patients' high TCRbeta diversity at day 60. T-cell numbers and diversity one year post-transplant derived largely from freshly generated T cells. In patients about two months after transplant, alpha-beta T cells reportedly arose from several hundred expanded graft clones.

The sample here was PBMCs, taken before TCRalphabeta/CD19-depleted stem cell transplant. The chain has TRBV29-1 and TRBJ2-7; 8 positions agree with TRBD2. This clonotype was sampled from a girl aged 2 to 9 with Fanconi anemia, due to receive a stem cell transplant. The CDR3 loop is CSVAVSGGPGEQYF. CDR3 in DNA: TGCAGCGTTGCGGTGTCGGGAGGGCCGGGCGAGCAGTACTTC.